The 23 T cell receptor beta chains in this list originate from one sample, sequenced in a study of blood T cell repertoires in COVID-19. Sequencing was performed with immunoSEQ multiplex PCR; in TCRdb, only in-frame clones are kept and a portion is missing. This table has 45,000 to 70,000 clones, more than 75% appearing once. Specimen: peripheral blood. Source of these receptors: a man between 60 and 70 years old with acute or convalescent COVID-19.

This rearrangement joins TRBV6-5 to TRBJ1-2; weak D call: TRBD1 (6 bases). This CDR3 contains 14 residues. V shed 2 bases and J shed 4 bases, with 11 bases lying between them. Germline V gene lookup returns CDR1 MNHEY and CDR2 SVGAGI. The CDR3 loop is CASSYIDRSYGYTF. Here the CDR3 DNA reads TGTGCCAGCAGTTACATCGACAGGTCCTATGGCTACACCTTC.

The chain joins TRBV7-9 to TRBJ2-3; D gene unclear. The CDR3 covers 15 residues. Per the germline V gene, CDR1 is SEHNR and CDR2 is FQNEAQ (reference sequence). Trimming shortened V by 4 bases and J by 0 bases, and 11 bases separated the two germline ends. CDR3 nucleotides: TGTGCCAGCAGCTCCCGACTCCATAGCACAGATACGCAGTATTTT. It yields the protein CASSSRLHSTDTQYF.

This clone was counted a single time. CDR3 nucleotide sequence: TGTGCCAGCACCCGGGGGGCCTACTACGAGCAGTACTTC. It translates to CASTRGAYYEQYF. The chain uses TRBV6-6 and TRBJ2-7, with D tentatively TRBD2 (7 bases). This CDR3 has 13 residues. Per germline, CDR1 MNHNY and CDR2 SVGAGI (reference sequence). V lost 7 bases, J lost 3 bases, and 13 bases lay in between.

The V and J genes are TRBV5-6 and TRBJ1-2; a possible D gene is TRBD1 (6 bases). Germline CDR1 is SGHDT and CDR2 is YYEEEE. The ends were cut back, 0 bases at V and 3 bases at J, with 6 bases in the middle. The CDR3 runs 13 residues. As DNA, the CDR3 is TGTGCCAGCAGCTTGGGACAGGACTATGGCTACACCTTC. As protein: CASSLGQDYGYTF. The variable domain in full, completed from reference TRBV5-6 and TRBJ1-2, reads DAGVTQSPTHLIKTRGQQVTLRCSPKSGHDTVSWYQQALGQGPQFIFQYYEEEERQRGNFPDRFSGHQFPNYSSELNVNALLLGDSALYLCASSLGQDYGYTFGSGTRLTVV.

The chain joins TRBV29-1 to TRBJ1-1; TRBD1 might be the D (6 bases). The germline CDR1 and CDR2 sequences are SQVTM and ANQGSEA. Deletions cut 3 bases from V and 5 bases from J, with 16 bases between. This CDR3 is built from 14 residues. The CDR3 spells CSVERGGAGTEAFF. The CDR3 nucleotides read TGCAGCGTTGAGCGAGGGGGGGCTGGTACTGAAGCTTTCTTT.

The rearrangement joins TRBV6-5 to TRBJ1-6, with 8 positions matching TRBD1. The germline gives CDR1 MNHEY, CDR2 SVGAGI. With 6 bases clipped from V and 7 bases from J, the junction kept 5 bases outside the gene matches. The CDR3 is 14 residues long. CDR3 nucleotides: TGTGCCAGCAGGGACAGGGTCGGAAATTCACCCCTCCACTTT. Amino acid sequence: CASRDRVGNSPLHF.

This clone appeared a single time. The rearrangement joins TRBV11-2 to TRBJ1-2; D unclear. Trimming cost V 0 bases and J 11 bases, with 7 bases left between them. This CDR3 spans 11 amino acids. Germline values: CDR1 SGHAT, CDR2 FQNNGV. The CDR3 region is CASSLDVAYTF. The CDR3 DNA reads as TGTGCCAGCAGCTTAGATGTGGCTTACACCTTC.

Only a few counts were recorded for this clone. The V and J genes are TRBV10-1 and TRBJ1-6, with 8 nucleotides matching TRBD1. The CDR3 consists of 13 residues. Germline trimming cut 10 bases from V and 9 bases from J; bases unmatched to any gene: 8. Germline-derived CDR1 and CDR2 are WNHNN and SYGVQD (reference sequence). The CDR3 nucleotides are TGCGCCACCCGCGGACAGGGTCGTTCACCCCTCCACTTT. Translated, it gives CATRGQGRSPLHF.

This chain joins TRBV14 and TRBJ1-5; possible D gene TRBD1, 6 bases. The CDR3 runs 15 residues. In germline, CDR1 is SGHDN, CDR2 FVKESK. V lost 1 base, J lost 6 bases, and 13 bases lay in between. This CDR3 reads CASSQAGVSGQPQHF. The CDR3 region has the DNA TGTGCCAGCAGCCAAGCAGGGGTAAGCGGTCAGCCCCAGCATTTT.

This clone is a singleton in its sample. The chain recombines TRBV28 with TRBJ1-5; 7 nucleotides line up with TRBD1. The CDR3 runs to 19 residues. Germline CDR1 reads MDHEN; CDR2 reads SYDVKM. J gave up 0 bases and V 3 bases, and 14 bases lay outside the gene matches. The CDR3 nucleotides are TGTGCCAGCAGTTTCCTTGGCCCTCCCGGGACAGATAGCAATCAGCCCCAGCATTTT. This translates into CASSFLGPPGTDSNQPQHF.

This chain joins TRBV27 and TRBJ1-1; D remains unclear. Between the trimmed V and J ends, which lost 4 bases and 1 base, there was a span of 10 bases. The germline CDR1 and CDR2 sequences are MNHEY and SMNVEV (reference sequence). The CDR3 is made up of 14 amino acids. In DNA, the CDR3 is TGTGCCAGCAGTTACCTCTCCGGGAACACTGAAGCTTTCTTT. This codes for CASSYLSGNTEAFF.

This clone was seen more than once but under ten times. The V call is TRBV6-6, the J call TRBJ2-7; D unclear. The CDR3 consists of 14 residues. V shed 2 bases and J shed 4 bases, with 12 bases lying between them. CDR1 and CDR2 from the germline V gene are MNHNY and SVGAGI (reference sequence). The CDR3 is CASSYKAPDYEQYF. The CDR3 bases are TGTGCCAGCAGTTACAAAGCGCCGGATTACGAGCAGTACTTC.

CDR3 amino acids: CATRQGANQPQHF. CDR3 in DNA: TGTGCGACAAGGCAGGGGGCCAATCAGCCCCAGCATTTT. The V gene is TRBV12-3 or TRBV12-4, the J gene TRBJ1-5; 8 bases agree with TRBD1. The CDR3 extends over 13 amino acids.

V and J are TRBV10-3 and TRBJ2-2, with no clear D. With 7 bases removed from V and 1 base from J, the gap between germline ends came to 7 bases. CDR1 ENHRY and CDR2 SYGVKD come from the germline V gene. The CDR3 is 13 amino acids. The DNA of the CDR3 is TGTGCCATCACTCCGGGGAACACCGGGGAGCTGTTTTTT. Translated: CAITPGNTGELFF.

The chain employs TRBV6-5 and TRBJ1-3; D might be TRBD1 (5 bases). The V gene's germline CDR1 is MNHEY and CDR2 SVGAGI. V lost 10 bases, J lost 6 bases, and 16 bases lay in between. The CDR3 length is 13 residues. The CDR3 DNA reads TGTGCCATCGGACGGGACTCTCCAAACACCATATATTTT. It specifies CAIGRDSPNTIYF.

The CDR3 loop is CASSVRGADSPLHF. The CDR3 DNA is TGTGCCAGCAGTGTTCGTGGGGCAGACTCACCCCTCCACTTT. The rearrangement uses TRBV2 and TRBJ1-6; tentatively, D is TRBD1 (5 bases). The CDR3 is 14 residues long. Germline V lookup: CDR1 SNHLY, CDR2 FYNNEI. Trimming pared 4 bases from V and 10 bases from J, leaving 14 bases between.

CDR3 loop: CASRGSSGGANEQFF. As DNA, the CDR3 is TGTGCCAGTAGGGGATCTAGCGGGGGGGCCAATGAGCAGTTCTTC. The chain combines TRBV19 with TRBJ2-1; 12 nucleotides line up with TRBD2. Germline CDR1 is LNHDA and CDR2 is SQIVND (reference sequence). V trimming: 6 bases; J trimming: 6 bases; junction bases outside the gene matches: 6. The CDR3 is made up of 15 amino acids.

This clone was counted once. The chain uses TRBV5-4 and TRBJ2-2, with D uncertain. There are 13 residues in the CDR3. Trimming pared 4 bases from V and 5 bases from J, leaving 9 bases between. Per the germline V gene, CDR1 is SGHNT and CDR2 is YYREEE (reference sequence). CDR3 DNA: TGTGCCAGCAGCAGAGAGGTAACCGGGGAGCTGTTTTTT. Protein sequence: CASSREVTGELFF. The full variable domain, in which reference TRBV5-4 and TRBJ2-2 provide the parts outside the CDR3, is ETGVTQSPTHLIKTRGQQVTLRCSSQSGHNTVSWYQQALGQGPQFIFQYYREEENGRGNFPPRFSGLQFPNYSSELNVNALELDDSALYLCASSREVTGELFFGEGSRLTVL.

The chain carries TRBV3-1 (or the pseudogene TRBV3-2) and TRBJ2-5; perhaps TRBD2 as D (7 bases). CDR3 length equals 16 residues. Trimming removed 1 base at V and 2 bases at J, with 14 bases between. Germline values: CDR1 LGHDT, CDR2 YNNKEL (reference sequence). The CDR3 here is CASSQAYRGGQETQYF. The CDR3 bases are TGTGCCAGCAGCCAAGCCTATAGGGGGGGGCAAGAGACCCAGTACTTC.

The chain recombines TRBV6-1 with TRBJ2-3, with TRBD2 matching over 8 bases. CDR3 length equals 16 residues. With V trimmed by 2 bases and J by 2 bases, 6 bases remained unmatched. Germline CDR1 MNHNS, CDR2 SASEGT. The CDR3 nucleotides read TGTGCCAGCAGTGAATATCGAGCGGGGGCCACAGATACGCAGTATTTT. Its protein is CASSEYRAGATDTQYF.

This clone was picked up a small number of times. The V gene is TRBV7-9, the J gene TRBJ1-3; D gene uncertain. This CDR3 comprises 14 residues. Per the germline V gene, CDR1 is SEHNR and CDR2 is FQNEAQ (reference sequence). Trimming removed 5 bases from V and 4 bases from J, with 12 bases in between. The CDR3 sequence: CASSPGVLGNTIYF. CDR3 in DNA: TGTGCCAGCAGCCCTGGAGTGCTCGGAAACACCATATATTTT.

The rearrangement links TRBV19 to TRBJ1-4, with D possibly matching TRBD1 (5 bases). The CDR3 is 14 amino acids. Germline lookup yields CDR1 LNHDA and CDR2 SQIVND (reference sequence). Trimming shortened V by 5 bases and J by 8 bases, and 15 bases separated the two germline ends. CDR3 sequence (DNA): TGTGCCAGTAGTGGACCGGGACTCCGAGAAAAACTGTTTTTT. Translating gives CASSGPGLREKLFF.

In its sample, this clone was seen once. The rearrangement joins TRBV11-2 to TRBJ1-2, with TRBD1 matching over 8 bases. Germline V gene sequence: CDR1 SGHAT, CDR2 FQNNGV. V was clipped by 5 bases and J by 2 bases; unmatched bases: 7. The CDR3 is 15 amino acids. The CDR3 DNA follows: TGTGCCAGCAGCCATTTAACAGGGGGAAACTATGGCTACACCTTC. Its protein is CASSHLTGGNYGYTF.